The rows below give T cell receptor beta chains drawn from one sample of a study of Ad26.COV2.S vaccination and SARS-CoV-2 variants. Here immunoSEQ multiplex PCR was the method, and the copy in TCRdb shows in-frame clones only, minus some. The data hold approximately 97,000 clones, with 80% observed a single time. The sample consisted of peripheral blood, taken after recovery from COVID-19. These receptors originate from a human donor who had recovered from COVID-19. CDR3s include the opening cysteine and the closing phenylalanine or tryptophan. D genes are given only for firm matches. Clone size is not always given. Where it is, it says once, few, many or a class for expanded clones.

d_gene: -
len: 17
j_gene: TRBJ2-3
v_gene: TRBV9
abundance: -
CDR3aa: CASSVASGGSYTDTQYF
CDR3nt: TGTGCCAGCAGCGTAGCTTCTGGGGGCTCGTACACAGATACGCAGTATTTT

d_gene: TRBD1
len: 16
j_gene: TRBJ1-1
v_gene: TRBV5-1
abundance: -
CDR3aa: CASSLTGGRGYTEAFF
CDR3nt: TGCGCCAGCAGCTTGACAGGGGGCCGAGGGTACACTGAAGCTTTCTTT

d_gene: -
len: 14
j_gene: TRBJ2-2
v_gene: TRBV19
abundance: -
CDR3aa: CASSLASNTGELFF
CDR3nt: TGTGCCAGTAGTCTGGCCAGTAACACCGGGGAGCTGTTTTTT

d_gene: TRBD1
len: 12
j_gene: TRBJ2-7
v_gene: TRBV10-2
abundance: -
CDR3aa: CASRDRGYEQYF
CDR3nt: TGCGCCAGCAGGGACAGGGGTTACGAGCAGTACTTC

d_gene: -
len: 14
j_gene: TRBJ1-6
v_gene: TRBV30
abundance: once
CDR3aa: CAWSGEAGISPLHF
CDR3nt: TGTGCCTGGAGTGGGGAGGCGGGTATTTCACCCCTCCACTTT

d_gene: -
len: 16
j_gene: TRBJ1-2
v_gene: TRBV6-1
abundance: -
CDR3aa: CASSEGAAGANYGYTF
CDR3nt: TGTGCCAGCAGTGAAGGGGCCGCCGGAGCTAACTATGGCTACACCTTC

d_gene: -
len: 16
j_gene: TRBJ2-1
v_gene: TRBV11-3
abundance: -
CDR3aa: CASSLGDFKPYNEQFF
CDR3nt: TGTGCCAGCAGCTTGGGGGACTTTAAGCCCTACAATGAGCAGTTCTTC

d_gene: -
len: 14
j_gene: TRBJ2-5
v_gene: TRBV7-2
abundance: -
CDR3aa: CASSPSGRKETQYF
CDR3nt: TGTGCCAGCAGCCCATCGGGACGGAAAGAGACCCAGTACTTC

d_gene: -
len: 15
j_gene: TRBJ1-6
v_gene: TRBV28
abundance: -
CDR3aa: CASSLLQGIGSPLHF
CDR3nt: TGTGCCAGCAGTTTACTACAGGGTATAGGATCACCCCTCCACTTT

d_gene: -
len: 12
j_gene: TRBJ2-7
v_gene: TRBV19
abundance: -
CDR3aa: CASSMIGGEQYF
CDR3nt: TGTGCCAGTAGTATGATCGGGGGCGAGCAGTACTTC

d_gene: -
len: 13
j_gene: TRBJ1-6
v_gene: TRBV7-3
abundance: many
CDR3aa: CASSPSPNSPLHF
CDR3nt: TGTGCCAGCAGCCCGAGTCCTAATTCACCCCTCCACTTT

d_gene: -
len: 13
j_gene: TRBJ2-2
v_gene: TRBV2
abundance: -
CDR3aa: CASLGANTGELFF
CDR3nt: TGTGCCAGCCTCGGGGCGAACACCGGGGAGCTGTTTTTT

d_gene: TRBD2
len: 14
j_gene: TRBJ2-3
v_gene: TRBV5-1
abundance: once
CDR3aa: CASSFGGVRDTQYF
CDR3nt: TGCGCCAGCAGCTTCGGGGGGGTCAGAGATACGCAGTATTTT

d_gene: TRBD1
len: 14
j_gene: TRBJ1-1
v_gene: TRBV5-5
abundance: -
CDR3aa: CASSFGTGGTEAFF
CDR3nt: TGTGCCAGCAGCTTCGGGACAGGGGGGACTGAAGCTTTCTTT

d_gene: TRBD1
len: 15
j_gene: TRBJ1-1
v_gene: TRBV30
abundance: -
CDR3aa: CACSDDRGSNTEAFF
CDR3nt: TGTGCCTGTTCGGATGACAGGGGCAGCAACACTGAAGCTTTCTTT

d_gene: -
len: 12
j_gene: TRBJ1-2
v_gene: TRBV12-3/TRBV12-4
abundance: -
CDR3aa: CASSLEGHGYTF
CDR3nt: TGTGCCAGCAGCCTGGAAGGTCATGGCTACACCTTC

d_gene: TRBD1
len: 21
j_gene: TRBJ2-3
v_gene: TRBV6-1
abundance: once
CDR3aa: CASSEQRRRTGPSFSTDTQYF
CDR3nt: TGTGCCAGCAGTGAACAACGACGGCGGACAGGCCCTTCGTTTAGCACAGATACGCAGTATTTT

d_gene: TRBD1
len: 14
j_gene: TRBJ2-3
v_gene: TRBV10-2
abundance: -
CDR3aa: CASSGRQGTDTQYF
CDR3nt: TGCGCCAGCAGTGGGCGACAGGGGACGGATACGCAGTATTTT

d_gene: TRBD2
len: 14
j_gene: TRBJ2-3
v_gene: TRBV29-1
abundance: -
CDR3aa: CSVPGAGTTDTQYF
CDR3nt: TGCAGCGTCCCTGGAGCGGGGACTACAGATACGCAGTATTTT

d_gene: TRBD1
len: 18
j_gene: TRBJ2-5
v_gene: TRBV19
abundance: -
CDR3aa: CASSIQRDGTGMWETQYF
CDR3nt: TGTGCCAGTAGTATACAGCGGGACGGGACAGGGATGTGGGAGACCCAGTACTTC

d_gene: -
len: 11
j_gene: TRBJ1-5
v_gene: TRBV2
abundance: -
CDR3aa: CASSVGVPQHF
CDR3nt: TGTGCCAGCAGTGTTGGGGTGCCCCAGCATTTT

d_gene: -
len: 12
j_gene: TRBJ2-1
v_gene: TRBV10-3
abundance: -
CDR3aa: CAISESGYEQFF
CDR3nt: TGTGCCATCAGTGAGTCGGGGTATGAGCAGTTCTTC

d_gene: -
len: 14
j_gene: TRBJ1-4
v_gene: TRBV29-1
abundance: -
CDR3aa: CSASPDSTNEKLFF
CDR3nt: TGCAGCGCCTCACCGGACAGCACTAATGAAAAACTGTTTTTT

d_gene: -
len: 11
j_gene: TRBJ2-5
v_gene: TRBV12-3/TRBV12-4
abundance: few
CDR3aa: CASRYLETQYF
CDR3nt: TGTGCCAGCAGATACCTAGAGACCCAGTACTTC

d_gene: -
len: 13
j_gene: TRBJ2-3
v_gene: TRBV10-3
abundance: -
CDR3aa: CAITRGGGSVQYF
CDR3nt: TGTGCCATCACTCGAGGAGGGGGCTCTGTGCAGTATTTT

d_gene: TRBD2
len: 16
j_gene: TRBJ2-5
v_gene: TRBV28
abundance: once
CDR3aa: CASSPQLAGGQETQYF
CDR3nt: TGTGCCAGCAGTCCCCAACTAGCGGGGGGGCAAGAGACCCAGTACTTC

d_gene: -
len: 15
j_gene: TRBJ2-7
v_gene: TRBV6-5
abundance: -
CDR3aa: CASRIASLSTYEQYF
CDR3nt: TGTGCCAGCCGCATCGCCAGCTTAAGTACCTACGAGCAGTACTTC

d_gene: -
len: 13
j_gene: TRBJ2-3
v_gene: TRBV30
abundance: -
CDR3aa: CAWRVGGVDTQYF
CDR3nt: TGTGCCTGGAGAGTAGGGGGTGTAGATACGCAGTATTTT

d_gene: -
len: 15
j_gene: TRBJ2-5
v_gene: TRBV28
abundance: -
CDR3aa: CASREGAGYQETQYF
CDR3nt: TGTGCCAGCAGGGAAGGGGCGGGGTACCAAGAGACCCAGTACTTC

d_gene: TRBD2
len: 13
j_gene: TRBJ2-1
v_gene: TRBV19
abundance: -
CDR3aa: CASQTSAYNEQFF
CDR3nt: TGTGCCAGCCAGACTAGCGCCTACAATGAGCAGTTCTTC

d_gene: -
len: 14
j_gene: TRBJ2-1
v_gene: TRBV10-3
abundance: -
CDR3aa: CAISDQLADNEQFF
CDR3nt: TGTGCCATCAGTGACCAGTTAGCAGACAATGAGCAGTTCTTC

d_gene: -
len: 14
j_gene: TRBJ1-4
v_gene: TRBV4-3
abundance: -
CDR3aa: CASSQGHNNEKLFF
CDR3nt: TGCGCCAGCAGCCAGGGACACAATAATGAAAAACTGTTTTTT

d_gene: -
len: 11
j_gene: TRBJ1-3
v_gene: TRBV20-1
abundance: -
CDR3aa: CSAMTGNTIYF
CDR3nt: TGCAGTGCTATGACAGGAAACACCATATATTTT

d_gene: -
len: 13
j_gene: TRBJ1-1
v_gene: TRBV5-1
abundance: -
CDR3aa: CASSLRGGTEAFF
CDR3nt: TGCGCCAGCAGCTTGCGAGGGGGCACTGAAGCTTTCTTT

d_gene: -
len: 14
j_gene: TRBJ1-2
v_gene: TRBV24-1
abundance: -
CDR3aa: CATSDTGRFYGYTF
CDR3nt: TGTGCCACCAGTGATACAGGCAGATTCTATGGCTACACCTTC

d_gene: TRBD1
len: 12
j_gene: TRBJ1-1
v_gene: TRBV5-4
abundance: -
CDR3aa: CASRGQTTEAFF
CDR3nt: TGTGCCAGCAGGGGACAGACCACTGAAGCTTTCTTT

d_gene: -
len: 13
j_gene: TRBJ1-2
v_gene: TRBV29-1
abundance: -
CDR3aa: CSVVDGGNYGYTF
CDR3nt: TGCAGCGTTGTAGACGGGGGCAACTATGGCTACACCTTC

d_gene: TRBD1
len: 15
j_gene: TRBJ2-7
v_gene: TRBV5-1
abundance: -
CDR3aa: CASSLGQGAIYEQYF
CDR3nt: TGCGCCAGCAGCCTCGGACAGGGGGCTATCTACGAGCAGTACTTC

d_gene: -
len: 13
j_gene: TRBJ2-1
v_gene: TRBV9
abundance: -
CDR3aa: CASSVSAYNEQFF
CDR3nt: TGTGCCAGCAGCGTGAGTGCCTACAATGAGCAGTTCTTC

d_gene: TRBD1
len: 15
j_gene: TRBJ1-4
v_gene: TRBV2
abundance: -
CDR3aa: CASSVQGSSGEKLFF
CDR3nt: TGTGCCAGCAGTGTACAGGGGAGTTCAGGGGAAAAACTGTTTTTT